This is a list of T cell receptor beta chains from one sample in a study of T cell changes during pregnancy in multiple sclerosis. The protocol was immunoSEQ multiplex PCR, while the TCRdb copy is restricted to in-frame clones and leaves out a portion. Counted here are tens of thousands of clones, about 89% occurring once; the ten biggest clones make up over 0.55%. The specimen was CD4+ T cells from peripheral blood mononuclear cells, collected in the first trimester of pregnancy. These receptors all come from a female donor with multiple sclerosis, enrolled in a pregnancy study. Both conserved end residues are part of each CDR3. The D gene is left open where the match is weak. Clone size appears in some rows only: once, few, many, or a class for an expanded clone.

>NA|NA|TRBV19|TRBJ2-6
CASSPHDSSGANVLTF
TGTGCCAGTAGTCCTCACGACAGCTCTGGGGCCAACGTCCTGACTTTC
>NA|NA|TRBV5-8|TRBJ2-2
CASMAGWVYEELFF
TGTGCCAGCATGGCAGGTTGGGTGTACGAGGAGCTGTTTTTT
>TRBD1|NA|TRBV7-9|TRBJ1-2
CASSLVGRDSYGYTF
TGTGCCAGCAGCTTAGTGGGCAGGGACAGCTATGGCTACACCTTC
>NA|few|TRBV28|TRBJ2-6
CASSHTDTVLSGANVLTF
TGTGCCAGCAGCCATACAGACACAGTCCTATCTGGGGCCAACGTCCTGACTTTC
>TRBD1|NA|TRBV6-1|TRBJ1-2
CASSERDRLNYGYTF
TGTGCCAGCAGTGAACGGGACAGGCTTAACTATGGCTACACCTTC
>TRBD2|NA|TRBV14|TRBJ2-1
CASSQEFRTSGKYNEQFF
TGTGCCAGCAGCCAAGAATTTAGGACTAGCGGGAAATACAATGAGCAGTTCTTC
>NA|NA|TRBV13|TRBJ2-1
CASSSETSHEQFF
TGTGCCAGCAGCTCTGAAACTAGTCATGAGCAGTTCTTC
>NA|NA|TRBV29-1|TRBJ1-2
CSVVTVAGYTF
TGCAGCGTCGTGACAGTAGCAGGCTACACCTTC
>TRBD1|NA|TRBV27|TRBJ1-2
CASSTGQGYGYTF
TGTGCCAGCAGTACCGGACAGGGCTATGGCTACACCTTC
>TRBD1|NA|TRBV7-3|TRBJ2-1
CASSLRDRANEQFF
TGTGCCAGCAGCTTACGGGACAGGGCCAATGAGCAGTTCTTC
>TRBD1|NA|TRBV29-1|TRBJ1-1
CSGGGQGAGTEAFF
TGCAGCGGGGGCGGGCAGGGGGCTGGCACTGAAGCTTTCTTT
>NA|once|TRBV7-2|TRBJ1-2
CASSLDRANYGYTF
TGTGCCAGCAGCTTAGACAGGGCTAACTATGGCTACACCTTC
>TRBD2|NA|TRBV19|TRBJ2-7
CVSRESGGGSPYEQYF
TGTGTCAGTAGGGAATCGGGGGGTGGGAGCCCCTACGAGCAGTACTTC
>TRBD2|few|TRBV23-1|TRBJ2-3
CASKYPRAGLTDTQYF
TGCGCCAGCAAATACCCACGAGCGGGATTGACAGATACGCAGTATTTT
>NA|NA|TRBV20-1|TRBJ1-1
CSAFINTEAFF
TGCAGTGCTTTTATTAACACTGAAGCTTTCTTT
>TRBD2|NA|TRBV13|TRBJ2-5
CASSFSLTSRQQTQYF
TGTGCCAGCAGCTTCTCCCTGACTAGCCGTCAGCAGACCCAGTACTTC
>TRBD1|NA|TRBV28|TRBJ2-5
CASSPGQGFGETQYF
TGTGCCAGCAGTCCCGGACAGGGTTTTGGGGAGACCCAGTACTTC
>TRBD2|NA|TRBV6-1|TRBJ2-5
CASRETSLRETQYF
TGTGCCAGCAGGGAGACTAGCCTTCGGGAGACCCAGTACTTC
>TRBD2|NA|TRBV7-9|TRBJ2-1
CASSLVLAGLLEQFF
TGTGCCAGCAGCTTAGTTCTAGCGGGACTCCTTGAGCAGTTCTTC
>TRBD2|NA|TRBV7-2|TRBJ2-5
CASSSDLAGGETQYF
TGTGCCAGCAGCTCCGACCTAGCGGGAGGAGAGACCCAGTACTTC
>NA|NA|TRBV7-2|TRBJ2-1
CASSFNPLNEQFF
TGTGCCAGCAGCTTTAATCCCCTCAATGAGCAGTTCTTC
>TRBD2|NA|TRBV19|TRBJ2-4
CASSIQREGPNLAKNIQYF
TGTGCCAGTAGTATACAGCGGGAGGGCCCCAACCTAGCCAAAAACATTCAGTACTTC
>NA|NA|TRBV7-9|TRBJ2-7
CASSFGQPSYEQYF
TGTGCCAGCAGCTTCGGACAGCCTTCCTACGAGCAGTACTTC
>NA|once|TRBV28|TRBJ2-3
CASSLAGSSTDTQYF
TGTGCCAGCAGTTTGGCAGGGTCTAGCACAGATACGCAGTATTTT
>TRBD2|NA|TRBV6-1|TRBJ2-1
CASSEAGTIGTNEQFF
TGTGCCAGCAGTGAAGCAGGGACTATTGGAACCAATGAGCAGTTCTTC
>NA|NA|TRBV18|TRBJ2-1
CASSPVPAFRDEQFF
TGTGCCAGCTCACCAGTCCCCGCCTTCAGGGATGAGCAGTTCTTC
>TRBD2|NA|TRBV5-6|TRBJ2-6
CASTGRGELRLSGANVLTF
TGTGCCAGCACCGGGCGGGGGGAGCTTAGACTGTCTGGGGCCAACGTCCTGACTTTC
>NA|once|TRBV5-1|TRBJ1-5
CASSLVSGNNQPQHF
TGCGCCAGCAGCTTAGTTTCAGGGAACAATCAGCCCCAGCATTTT
>NA|NA|TRBV6-5|TRBJ2-7
CASSRTRYHEQYF
TGTGCCAGCAGCAGGACTCGATACCACGAGCAGTACTTC
>NA|NA|TRBV18|TRBJ1-1
CASSLGGNTEAFF
TGTGCCAGCTCACTGGGGGGGAACACTGAAGCTTTCTTT
>TRBD2|NA|TRBV7-8|TRBJ2-1
CASSLLAGVENEQFF
TGTGCCAGCAGCTTGTTAGCGGGAGTTGAAAATGAGCAGTTCTTC
>NA|NA|TRBV9|TRBJ1-3
CASSVEGGSGNTIYF
TGTGCCAGCAGCGTAGAGGGAGGGTCTGGAAACACCATATATTTT
>NA|NA|TRBV7-2|TRBJ2-2
CASSLGRAIARAGELFF
TGTGCCAGCAGCTTAGGCAGGGCGATCGCAAGGGCCGGGGAGCTGTTTTTT
>NA|NA|TRBV12-5|TRBJ2-3
CASGLSSTGTDTQYF
TGTGCTAGTGGTTTGAGTAGCACGGGCACAGATACGCAGTATTTT
>NA|NA|TRBV13|TRBJ2-6
CASSLGVRAWGGANVLTF
TGTGCCAGCAGCTTAGGGGTCAGGGCGTGGGGTGGGGCCAACGTCCTGACTTTC
>TRBD2|once|TRBV5-1|TRBJ2-1
CASSLAPGLAGPGVYNEQFF
TGCGCCAGCAGCTTGGCCCCGGGACTAGCGGGACCGGGGGTTTACAATGAGCAGTTCTTC
>NA|once|TRBV4-3|TRBJ2-1
CASSQSLGAPSSHNEQFF
TGCGCCAGCAGCCAATCCCTGGGGGCCCCCTCATCCCACAATGAGCAGTTCTTC
>NA|NA|TRBV7-9|TRBJ2-7
CASSLRWRAEQYF
TGTGCCAGCAGCCTACGATGGAGGGCCGAGCAGTACTTC
>TRBD1|NA|TRBV2|TRBJ2-3
CASSRDRATDTQYF
TGTGCCAGCAGCCGGGACAGGGCCACAGATACGCAGTATTTT
>NA|NA|TRBV18|TRBJ2-3
CASSQEGLTDTQYF
TGTGCCAGCTCGCAGGAGGGCCTGACAGATACGCAGTATTTT
>TRBD2|NA|TRBV27|TRBJ2-7
CASSPAGDGREQYF
TGTGCCAGCAGTCCGGCGGGAGACGGGCGCGAGCAGTACTTC
>NA|NA|TRBV2|TRBJ1-1
CASSSRGPNTEAFF
TGTGCCAGCAGTTCCAGGGGACCGAACACTGAAGCTTTCTTT
>TRBD2|NA|TRBV27|TRBJ2-7
CASSPAGSGRATYEQYF
TGTGCCAGCAGTCCGGCGGGGAGCGGGAGGGCCACCTACGAGCAGTACTTC
>TRBD2|NA|TRBV18|TRBJ2-1
CASSPGLGSEQFF
TGTGCCAGCTCACCCGGACTAGGTAGTGAGCAGTTCTTC
>NA|NA|TRBV11-3|TRBJ1-2
CASSDSYYGYTF
TGTGCCAGCAGCGACAGTTACTATGGCTACACCTTC
>NA|NA|TRBV11-2|TRBJ2-1
CASSLTSNEQFF
TGTGCCAGCAGCTTAACTTCCAATGAGCAGTTCTTC
>TRBD2|NA|TRBV5-1|TRBJ2-3
CASSLGLAGRDTQYF
TGCGCCAGCAGCCTAGGACTAGCGGGAAGGGATACGCAGTATTTT
>NA|NA|TRBV27|TRBJ1-1
CASGEGPRGAEAFF
TGTGCCTCCGGGGAGGGCCCCAGGGGCGCTGAAGCTTTCTTT
>TRBD2|NA|TRBV7-6|TRBJ2-5
CASSFLLAGGPWEETQYF
TGTGCCAGCAGCTTCCTACTAGCGGGAGGGCCGTGGGAGGAGACCCAGTACTTC